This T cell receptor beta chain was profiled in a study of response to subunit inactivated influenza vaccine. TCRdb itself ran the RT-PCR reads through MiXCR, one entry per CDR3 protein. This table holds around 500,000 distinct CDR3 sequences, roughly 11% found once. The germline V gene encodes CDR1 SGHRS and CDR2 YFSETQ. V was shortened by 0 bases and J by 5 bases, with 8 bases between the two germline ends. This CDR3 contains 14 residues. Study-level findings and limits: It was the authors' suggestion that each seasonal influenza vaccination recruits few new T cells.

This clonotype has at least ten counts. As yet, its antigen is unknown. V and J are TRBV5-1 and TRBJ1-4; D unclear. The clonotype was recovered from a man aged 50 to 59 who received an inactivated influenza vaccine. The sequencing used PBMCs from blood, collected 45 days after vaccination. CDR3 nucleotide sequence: TGCGCCAGCAGCTTGGGTCGGGAGAATGAAAAACTGTTTTTT. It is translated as CASSLGRENEKLFF.